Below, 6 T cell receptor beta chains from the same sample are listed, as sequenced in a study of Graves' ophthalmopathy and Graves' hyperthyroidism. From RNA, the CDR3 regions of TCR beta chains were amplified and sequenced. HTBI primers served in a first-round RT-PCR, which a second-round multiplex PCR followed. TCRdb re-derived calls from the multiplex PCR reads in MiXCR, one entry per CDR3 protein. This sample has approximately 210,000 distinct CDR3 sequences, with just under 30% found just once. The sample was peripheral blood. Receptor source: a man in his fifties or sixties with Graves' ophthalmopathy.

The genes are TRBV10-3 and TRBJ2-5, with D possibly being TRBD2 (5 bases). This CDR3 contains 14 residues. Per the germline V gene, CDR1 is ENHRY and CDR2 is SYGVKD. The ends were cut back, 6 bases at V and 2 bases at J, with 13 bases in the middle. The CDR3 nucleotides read TGTGCCATCAGCCTTGGGAGATTGCAAGAGACCCAGTACTTC. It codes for CAISLGRLQETQYF.

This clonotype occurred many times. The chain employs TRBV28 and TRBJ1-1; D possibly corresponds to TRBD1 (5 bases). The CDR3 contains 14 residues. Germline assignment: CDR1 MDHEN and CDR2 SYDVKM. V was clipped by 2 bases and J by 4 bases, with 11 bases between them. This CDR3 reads CASSLEGLGTEAFF. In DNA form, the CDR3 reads TGTGCCAGCAGTTTAGAGGGGCTGGGCACTGAAGCTTTCTTT.

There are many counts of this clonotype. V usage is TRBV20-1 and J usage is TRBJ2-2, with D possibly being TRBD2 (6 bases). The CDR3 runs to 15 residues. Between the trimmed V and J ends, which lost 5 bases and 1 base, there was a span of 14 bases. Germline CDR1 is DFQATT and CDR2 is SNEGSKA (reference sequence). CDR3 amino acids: CSALHNSGNTGELFF. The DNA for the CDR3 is TGCAGTGCTCTTCATAATAGCGGGAACACCGGGGAGCTGTTTTTT.

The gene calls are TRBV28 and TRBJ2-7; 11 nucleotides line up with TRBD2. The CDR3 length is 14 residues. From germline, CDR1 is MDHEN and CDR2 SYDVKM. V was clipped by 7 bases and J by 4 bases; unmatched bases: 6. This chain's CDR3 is CASILSGRVYEQYF. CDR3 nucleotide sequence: TGTGCCAGCATCCTTAGCGGGAGGGTTTACGAGCAGTACTTC.

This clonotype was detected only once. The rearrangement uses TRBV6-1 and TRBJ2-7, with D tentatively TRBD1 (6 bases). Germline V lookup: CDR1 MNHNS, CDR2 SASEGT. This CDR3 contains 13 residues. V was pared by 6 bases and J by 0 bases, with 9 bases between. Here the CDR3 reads CASSGDISYEQYF. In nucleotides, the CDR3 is TGTGCCAGCAGCGGGGACATCTCCTACGAGCAGTACTTC.

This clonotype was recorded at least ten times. The CDR3 DNA is TGTGCCAGCAGGCTGACAGGGTCTCGGCGTACGGCGTACGAGCAGTACTTC. Translated, it gives CASRLTGSRRTAYEQYF. This sequence joins TRBV6-5 and TRBJ2-7; 7 bases are shared with TRBD1. Germline V gene data show CDR1 as MNHEY and CDR2 as SVGAGI. V shed 6 bases, J shed 4 bases, and the junction held 18 bases outside the gene matches. The length of the CDR3 is 17 residues.